These 13 T cell receptor beta chains were sequenced from one sample in a study of identical twins (dated by TCRdb to between 2015 and 2016). Library preparation used 5' RACE. Sequencing instrument: Illumina HiSeq 2000. TCRdb cleaned the public reads at Q25 with fastp, built clones with MiXCR and kept in-frame beta chains. CDR3 protein sequences are deduplicated, and each keeps its most common genes and DNA. For this sample the table gives more than 600,000 distinct CDR3 sequences, of which 15% to 20% were detected only once. The ten largest clones add up to around 14% of the sample. The sample was also reused in another study, on T cells expressing NK-cell markers.

Sequencing used PBMCs. The receptors were gathered from a woman aged 18-29 years in good health.

This clonotype was recorded at least ten times. The chain combines TRBV12-3 or TRBV12-4 with TRBJ1-5; D is possibly TRBD1 (5 bases). V was cut by 3 bases and J by 2 bases, with 11 bases left in between. The CDR3 spans 15 residues. For the CDR3, the DNA is TGTGCCAGCAGTTTTCAGGGTCTCGGCAATCAGCCCCAGCATTTT. It is translated as CASSFQGLGNQPQHF.

There are a few counts of this clonotype. The chain couples TRBV20-1 to TRBJ2-1; tentatively, D is TRBD2 (6 bases). CDR3 size: 13 residues. Germline values: CDR1 DFQATT, CDR2 SNEGSKA (reference sequence). V dropped 1 base and J dropped 9 bases, with 13 bases sitting between them. CDR3 coding DNA: TGCAGTGCTAGAGCCTACGTAGCGGCTGAGCAGTTCTTC. Protein product: CSARAYVAAEQFF.

V is TRBV6-1 and J is TRBJ1-3; D gene uncertain. V shed 7 bases and J shed 2 bases, with 12 bases lying between them. Germline V gene lookup returns CDR1 MNHNS and CDR2 SASEGT. The CDR3 is 14 amino acids. CDR3 sequence: CASTPTRTGNTIYF. The CDR3 DNA reads as TGTGCCAGCACACCCACGAGGACTGGAAACACCATATATTTT.

The table lists this clonotype with a few counts. DNA for the CDR3: TGTGCCAGCAGCTTAGGGACTAGCGGCGAGCAGTTCTTC. Protein: CASSLGTSGEQFF. V usage is TRBV11-2 and J usage is TRBJ2-1, with TRBD2 identical over 10 bases. Unmatched junction bases numbered 1, after V lost 1 base and J lost 10 bases. Germline CDR1 reads SGHAT; CDR2 reads FQNNGV. The CDR3 sequence is 13 residues long.

This clonotype occurred many times. The J gene is TRBJ2-3, the V gene TRBV4-3, with a tentative D call TRBD1 (6 bases). V shed 5 bases and J shed 2 bases, with 11 bases lying between them. The CDR3 has 14 amino acids. The germline gives CDR1 LGHNA, CDR2 YSLEER. CDR3 DNA sequence: TGCGCCAGCAGCTTAGACAGGACCACAGATACGCAGTATTTT. It translates to CASSLDRTTDTQYF.

This rearrangement joins TRBV4-2 to TRBJ1-2; possible D gene TRBD1, 5 bases. Germline V CDR1 and CDR2: LGHNA, YNFKEQ. The germline V and J ends were trimmed by 1 base and 5 bases, with 14 bases remaining between them. The CDR3 has 15 residues. The CDR3 reads CASSQGQGGPYGYTF. The CDR3 nucleotides read TGTGCCAGCAGCCAAGGCCAGGGAGGCCCGTATGGCTACACCTTC.

The rearrangement uses TRBV12-3 or TRBV12-4 and TRBJ2-1, with a weak D call TRBD2 (5 bases). V was pared by 6 bases and J by 5 bases, with 11 bases between. The CDR3 extends over 13 amino acids. This CDR3 reads CASRFLRDNEQFF. In DNA, the CDR3 is TGTGCCAGCAGATTCCTGAGGGACAATGAGCAGTTCTTC.

This chain joins TRBV27 and TRBJ2-7; perhaps D is TRBD1 or TRBD2 (5 bases each). This CDR3 spans 13 amino acids. Trimming stripped 6 bases from V and 3 bases from J, with 12 bases between. Germline V lookup: CDR1 MNHEY, CDR2 SMNVEV (reference sequence). The chain's CDR3 is CASRGTAGYEQYF. CDR3 nucleotide sequence: TGTGCCAGCAGGGGGACGGCTGGCTACGAGCAGTACTTC.

Many counts were recorded for this clonotype. The chain joins TRBV20-1 to TRBJ2-7; D may be TRBD2 (5 bases). The CDR3 length is 17 residues. Germline V gives CDR1 DFQATT, CDR2 SNEGSKA (reference sequence). V shed 4 bases and J shed 3 bases, with 25 bases lying between them. The DNA for the CDR3 is TGCAGTGCTACCTCCCCATTGGCAAAGGAGGTCGGCTACGAGCAGTACTTC. Protein product: CSATSPLAKEVGYEQYF.

The rearrangement uses TRBV7-9 and TRBJ1-2; unclear D gene. CDR1 is SEHNR and CDR2 is FQNEAQ in the germline V gene (reference sequence). Between the trimmed V and J ends, which lost 8 bases and 1 base, there was a span of 14 bases. The CDR3 sequence is 14 residues long. CDR3 protein: CASSPAGFNYGYTF. In DNA, the CDR3 is TGTGCCAGCTCCCCCGCCGGTTTTAACTATGGCTACACCTTC.

V usage is TRBV21-1 and J usage is TRBJ2-7; the table's D call of TRBD1 was not tested on the DNA. TRBV21-1 is flagged as a pseudogene. CDR3 length: 20 amino acids. The CDR3 protein is CASSWRTGAAKADIPYEQYF. Written as DNA, the CDR3 is TGTGCCAGCAGCTGGCGGACAGGGGCGGCAAAAGCGGACATCCCCTACGAGCAGTACTTC.

This clonotype was seen more than once but under ten times. The chain combines TRBV28 with TRBJ2-3; the D is unclear. V was pared by 2 bases and J by 7 bases, with 7 bases between. Per the germline V gene, CDR1 is MDHEN and CDR2 is SYDVKM. The CDR3 consists of 12 residues. Here the CDR3 reads CASSLVRYTQYF. The CDR3 bases are TGTGCCAGCAGTTTAGTCCGCTATACGCAGTATTTT.

This clonotype was picked up one time. This chain uses TRBV20-1 with TRBJ2-7, with D unclear. V dropped 3 bases and J dropped 6 bases, with 15 bases sitting between them. This CDR3 spans 13 amino acids. Germline V lookup: CDR1 DFQATT, CDR2 SNEGSKA (reference sequence). CDR3 region: CSARPTKAFEQYF. CDR3 DNA sequence: TGCAGTGCTAGGCCCACTAAAGCTTTCGAGCAGTACTTC.